These 5 T cell receptor beta chains were all obtained from the same sample, sequenced in a study of blood T cell repertoires in COVID-19. This table comes from immunoSEQ multiplex PCR, and its TCRdb copy is limited to in-frame clones, with some not included. The data hold 300,000 to 400,000 clones, with about 90% observed a single time. Sequenced material: peripheral blood. These receptors came from a woman younger than 30 who had recovered from COVID-19.

V usage is TRBV24-1 and J usage is TRBJ1-2; TRBD1 matches 8 bases. The J segment lost 4 bases and the V segment lost 0 bases, leaving 3 bases of the junction unmatched. The germline gives CDR1 KGHDR, CDR2 SFDVKD. The CDR3 loop spans 15 amino acids. CDR3 DNA: TGTGCCACCAGTGATTTGGGACAGGGAATCTATGGCTACACCTTC. It translates to CATSDLGQGIYGYTF.

The gene calls are TRBV6-5 and TRBJ2-3; 7 bases match TRBD1. The length of the CDR3 is 13 residues. The V segment lost 6 bases and the J segment 9 bases; nucleotides outside the gene matches: 9. Germline V gene sequence: CDR1 MNHEY, CDR2 SVGAGI. In DNA, the CDR3 is TGTGCCAGCAGCCACGGACAGGTCGACACGCAGTATTTT. The encoded protein is CASSHGQVDTQYF.

J is TRBJ1-1 and V is TRBV14, with D perhaps matching TRBD1 (5 bases). With 1 base removed from V and 4 bases from J, the gap between germline ends came to 10 bases. Looked up from germline, CDR1 is SGHDN and CDR2 is FVKESK. This CDR3 contains 14 residues. The CDR3 DNA reads TGTGCCAGCAGCCAAGTCGCAGGGATCACTGAAGCTTTCTTT. Its protein is CASSQVAGITEAFF.

This chain links TRBV11-2 with TRBJ2-7; D may be TRBD1 (5 bases). V was clipped by 0 bases and J by 3 bases, with 18 bases between them. The germline V gene has CDR1 SGHAT and CDR2 FQNNGV. The CDR3 has 17 amino acids. CDR3 sequence: CASSLDQGSRFLYEQYV. DNA of the CDR3: TGTGCCAGCAGCTTAGATCAGGGTAGTCGGTTCCTCTACGAGCAGTACGTC.

The chain couples TRBV30 to TRBJ2-2; D may be TRBD2 (6 bases). V gave up 2 bases and J gave up 2 bases, with 15 bases separating them. The CDR3 spans 16 residues. Germline assignment: CDR1 GTSNPN and CDR2 SVGIG (reference sequence). CDR3 in amino acids: CAWSPPSARNTGELFF. In nucleotides, the CDR3 is TGTGCCTGGAGTCCTCCTAGCGCTAGAAACACCGGGGAGCTGTTTTTT.